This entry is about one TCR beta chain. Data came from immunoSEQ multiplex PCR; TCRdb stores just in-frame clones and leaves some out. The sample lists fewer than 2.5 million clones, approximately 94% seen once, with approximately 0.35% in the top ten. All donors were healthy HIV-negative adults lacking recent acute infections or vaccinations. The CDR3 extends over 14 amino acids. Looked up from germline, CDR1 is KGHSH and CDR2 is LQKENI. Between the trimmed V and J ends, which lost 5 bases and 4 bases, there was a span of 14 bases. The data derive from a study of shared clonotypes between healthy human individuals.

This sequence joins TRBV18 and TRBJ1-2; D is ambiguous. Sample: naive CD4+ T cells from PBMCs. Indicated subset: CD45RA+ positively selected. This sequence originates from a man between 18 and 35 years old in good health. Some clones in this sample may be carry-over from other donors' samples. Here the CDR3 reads CASSSLNTAYGYTF. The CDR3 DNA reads TGTGCCAGCTCATCGCTTAATACAGCCTATGGCTACACCTTC.